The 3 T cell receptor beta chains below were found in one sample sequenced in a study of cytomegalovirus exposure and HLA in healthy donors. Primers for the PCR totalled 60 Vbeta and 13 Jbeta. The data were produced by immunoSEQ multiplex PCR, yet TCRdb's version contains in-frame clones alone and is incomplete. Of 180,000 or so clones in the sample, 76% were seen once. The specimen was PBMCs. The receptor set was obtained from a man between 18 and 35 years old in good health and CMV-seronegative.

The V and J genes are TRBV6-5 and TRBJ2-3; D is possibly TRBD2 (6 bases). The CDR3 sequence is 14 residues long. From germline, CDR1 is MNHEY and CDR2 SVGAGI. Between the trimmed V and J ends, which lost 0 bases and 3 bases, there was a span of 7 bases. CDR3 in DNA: TGTGCCAGCAGTTACTCCAGCGGGACAGATACGCAGTATTTT. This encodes CASSYSSGTDTQYF.

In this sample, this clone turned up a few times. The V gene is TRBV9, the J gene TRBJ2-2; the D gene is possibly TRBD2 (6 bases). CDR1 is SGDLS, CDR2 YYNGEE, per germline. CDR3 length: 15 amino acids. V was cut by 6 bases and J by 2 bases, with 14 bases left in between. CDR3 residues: CASTGRGTNTGELFF. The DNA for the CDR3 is TGTGCCAGCACTGGACGGGGGACTAACACCGGGGAGCTGTTTTTT. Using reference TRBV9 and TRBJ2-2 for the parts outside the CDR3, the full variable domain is DSGVTQTPKHLITATGQRVTLRCSPRSGDLSVYWYQQSLDQGLQFLIQYYNGEERAKGNILERFSAQQFPDLHSELNLSSLELGDSALYFCASTGRGTNTGELFFGEGSRLTVL.

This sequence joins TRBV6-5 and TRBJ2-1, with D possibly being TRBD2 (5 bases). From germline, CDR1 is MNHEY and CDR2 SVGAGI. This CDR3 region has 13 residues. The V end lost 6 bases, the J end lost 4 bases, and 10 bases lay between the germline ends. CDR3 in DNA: TGTGCCAGCAGCTCGGGAATTTACAATGAGCAGTTCTTC. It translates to CASSSGIYNEQFF.